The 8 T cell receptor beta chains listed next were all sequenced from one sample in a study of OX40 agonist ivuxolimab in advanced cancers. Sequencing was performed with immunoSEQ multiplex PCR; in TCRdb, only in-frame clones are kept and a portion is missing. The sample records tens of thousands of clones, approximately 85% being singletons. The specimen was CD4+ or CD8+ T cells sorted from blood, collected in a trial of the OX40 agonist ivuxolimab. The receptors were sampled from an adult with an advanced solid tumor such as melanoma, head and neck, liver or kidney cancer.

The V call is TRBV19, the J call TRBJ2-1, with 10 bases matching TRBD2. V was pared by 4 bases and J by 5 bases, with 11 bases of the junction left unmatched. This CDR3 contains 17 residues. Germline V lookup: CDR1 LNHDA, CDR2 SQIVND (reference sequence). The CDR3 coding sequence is TGTGCCAGTAGTAGCCTACCCGGGACTAGCGCGAACAATGAGCAGTTCTTC. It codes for CASSSLPGTSANNEQFF.

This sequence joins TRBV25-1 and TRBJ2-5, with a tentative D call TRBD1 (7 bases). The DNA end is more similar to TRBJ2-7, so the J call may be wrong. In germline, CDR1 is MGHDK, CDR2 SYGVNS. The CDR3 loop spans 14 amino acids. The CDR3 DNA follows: TGTGCCAGCAGTGGCGGGACAGCAGCCTACGAGCAGTACTTC. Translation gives CASSGGTAAYEQYF.

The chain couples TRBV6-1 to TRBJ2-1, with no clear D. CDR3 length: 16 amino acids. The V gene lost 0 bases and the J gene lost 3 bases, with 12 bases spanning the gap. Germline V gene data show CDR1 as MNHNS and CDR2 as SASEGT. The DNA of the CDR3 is TGTGCCAGCAGTGAAGCTTTGTCAGAGTTCTACAATGAGCAGTTCTTC. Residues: CASSEALSEFYNEQFF.

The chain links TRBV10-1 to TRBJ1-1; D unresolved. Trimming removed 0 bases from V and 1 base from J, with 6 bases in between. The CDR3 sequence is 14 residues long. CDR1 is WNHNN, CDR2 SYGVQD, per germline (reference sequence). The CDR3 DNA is TGCGCCAGCAGTGAGTCCCCGGGGAACACTGAAGCTTTCTTT. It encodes CASSESPGNTEAFF.

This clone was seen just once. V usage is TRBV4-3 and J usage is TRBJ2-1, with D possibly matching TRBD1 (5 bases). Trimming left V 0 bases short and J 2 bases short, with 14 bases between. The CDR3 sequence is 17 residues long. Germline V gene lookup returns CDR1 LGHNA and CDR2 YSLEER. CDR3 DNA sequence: TGCGCCAGCAGCCAAGATCTGCCAGACAGTACCTACAATGAGCAGTTCTTC. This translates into CASSQDLPDSTYNEQFF.

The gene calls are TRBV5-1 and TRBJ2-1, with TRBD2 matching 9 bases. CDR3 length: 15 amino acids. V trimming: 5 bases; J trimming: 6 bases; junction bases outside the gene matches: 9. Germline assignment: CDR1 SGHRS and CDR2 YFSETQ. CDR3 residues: CASSYEAGGPNEQFF. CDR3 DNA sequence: TGCGCCAGCAGTTATGAGGCGGGAGGGCCCAATGAGCAGTTCTTC.

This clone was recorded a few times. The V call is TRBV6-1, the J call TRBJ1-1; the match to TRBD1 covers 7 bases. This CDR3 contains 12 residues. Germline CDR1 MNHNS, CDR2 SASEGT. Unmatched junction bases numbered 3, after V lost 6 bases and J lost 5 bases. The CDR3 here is CASRTGWTEAFF. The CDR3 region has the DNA TGTGCCAGCAGGACAGGGTGGACTGAAGCTTTCTTT.

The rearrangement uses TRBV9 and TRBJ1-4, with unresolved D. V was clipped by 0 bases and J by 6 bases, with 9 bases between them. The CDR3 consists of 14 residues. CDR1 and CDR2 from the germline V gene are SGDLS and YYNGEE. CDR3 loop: CASSVGGYDEKLFF. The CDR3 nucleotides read TGTGCCAGCAGCGTAGGAGGGTATGATGAAAAACTGTTTTTT.